Listed below are T cell receptor beta chains from one sample, sequenced in a study of blood T cell repertoires in COVID-19. Clones were read by immunoSEQ multiplex PCR, and TCRdb kept only the in-frame ones, dropping some. The sample contains some 170,000 clones, approximately 84% of which appear only once. The specimen was PBMCs or T cells enriched from blood (not recorded which). The receptors here all came from a human donor with acute COVID-19. The donor label of this sample is uncertain. Each CDR3 is given with its conserved first and last residue. A D gene is named only where the DNA matches it firmly. Size tells how often a clone was seen (once, few, many) or the class of an expanded clone, and some rows leave it out.

>.|TRBV5-5|.|TRBJ1-1
CASSFDRKYTEAFF
TGTGCCAGCAGCTTCGACAGGAAATACACTGAAGCTTTCTTT
>TRBD2|TRBV24-1|.|TRBJ2-7
CATSNGRGKYEQYF
TGTGCCACCAGTAACGGGCGGGGGAAATACGAGCAGTACTTC
>.|TRBV11-3|.|TRBJ2-7
CASSLGAAHQEEQYF
TGTGCCAGCAGCTTAGGAGCGGCCCACCAGGAGGAGCAGTACTTC
>TRBD1|TRBV4-1|.|TRBJ2-5
CASSQPRDRGTQYF
TGCGCCAGCAGCCAGCCCCGGGACAGGGGGACCCAGTACTTC
>.|TRBV19|.|TRBJ1-1
CASNHGGVDTEAFF
TGTGCCAGTAACCACGGAGGGGTGGACACTGAAGCTTTCTTT
>TRBD2|TRBV3-1/TRBV3-2|.|TRBJ2-3
CASSQERGGHVDTQYF
TGTGCCAGCAGCCAAGAACGGGGGGGACACGTAGATACGCAGTATTTT
>TRBD2|TRBV5-1|.|TRBJ2-7
CASSLKGLAGVGGYEQYF
TGCGCCAGCAGCTTGAAGGGACTAGCGGGTGTCGGAGGCTACGAGCAGTACTTC
>TRBD1|TRBV7-9|medium-sized|TRBJ2-3
CASRQTPGQGITDTQYF
TGTGCCAGCAGGCAGACGCCGGGACAGGGGATAACAGATACGCAGTATTTT
>.|TRBV6-5|.|TRBJ1-5
CASTTQGGSQPQHF
TGTGCCAGCACCACTCAGGGAGGATCGCAGCCCCAGCATTTT
>.|TRBV3-1/TRBV3-2|.|TRBJ2-5
CASSQDLTGWETQYF
TGTGCCAGCAGCCAAGATCTGACAGGTTGGGAGACCCAGTACTTC
>TRBD1|TRBV5-8|.|TRBJ2-5
CASSLRQGAGETQYF
TGTGCCAGCAGCTTGCGTCAGGGGGCGGGAGAGACCCAGTACTTC
>.|TRBV6-1|once|TRBJ1-5
CASSESKPSGQPQHF
TGTGCCAGCAGTGAATCGAAACCTTCGGGTCAGCCCCAGCATTTT
>TRBD2|TRBV6-5|.|TRBJ2-7
CASRGLAGGAYEQYF
TGTGCCAGCAGAGGACTAGCGGGCGGGGCCTACGAGCAGTACTTC
>.|TRBV6-5|.|TRBJ2-7
CASRETGEQYF
TGTGCCAGCAGGGAGACAGGCGAGCAGTACTTC
>.|TRBV2|.|TRBJ1-2
CASSSDPGAYGYTF
TGTGCCAGCAGTTCTGACCCTGGGGCCTATGGCTACACCTTC
>TRBD1|TRBV25-1|.|TRBJ1-4
CASSGGQGEKLFF
TGTGCCAGCAGTGGGGGACAGGGCGAAAAACTGTTTTTT
>TRBD1|TRBV7-2|.|TRBJ1-6
CASSSPAGTGGSSPLHF
TGTGCCAGCAGCTCCCCCGCGGGGACAGGGGGAAGTTCACCCCTCCACTTT
>TRBD1|TRBV27|.|TRBJ1-6
CASGDRDSPLHF
TGTGCCAGCGGAGACAGGGATTCACCCCTCCACTTT
>TRBD1|TRBV2|.|TRBJ1-3
CASSEGQGGNTIYF
TGTGCCAGCAGTGAAGGACAGGGTGGAAACACCATATATTTT
>TRBD2|TRBV19|.|TRBJ2-3
CASSMHRTSGGTDTQYF
TGTGCCAGTAGTATGCACAGGACTAGCGGGGGCACAGATACGCAGTATTTT
>TRBD1|TRBV2|.|TRBJ1-2
CASSDDRAGGYTF
TGTGCCAGCAGTGATGACAGGGCTGGCGGCTACACCTTC
>TRBD2|TRBV7-2|.|TRBJ2-1
CASSPASGGANEQFF
TGTGCCAGCAGCCCGGCTAGCGGGGGGGCGAATGAGCAGTTCTTC
>.|TRBV7-2|.|TRBJ1-2
CASSQINYGYTF
TGTGCCAGCAGCCAGATAAACTATGGCTACACCTTC
>.|TRBV3-1/TRBV3-2|.|TRBJ1-2
CASSHRATRDYTF
TGTGCCAGCAGCCACCGAGCAACTCGGGACTACACCTTC
>TRBD1|TRBV4-1|once|TRBJ1-6
CASSQTGIVSPLHF
TGCGCCAGCAGTCAGACAGGGATAGTTTCACCCCTCCACTTT
>TRBD1|TRBV27|.|TRBJ2-7
CASSSFPGQGYEQYF
TGTGCCAGCAGTTCCTTCCCGGGACAGGGATACGAGCAGTACTTC
>TRBD2|TRBV27|.|TRBJ2-3
CASRLAGGVDTQYF
TGTGCCAGCAGACTAGCGGGGGGAGTAGATACGCAGTATTTT
>TRBD1|TRBV2|.|TRBJ2-5
CASRPTGLEETQYF
TGTGCCAGCAGGCCGACAGGGTTAGAAGAGACCCAGTACTTC
>.|TRBV10-3|once|TRBJ2-3
CAAALKLADTQYF
TGTGCCGCCGCCCTAAAGCTAGCTGATACGCAGTATTTT
>TRBD1|TRBV4-1|.|TRBJ1-5
CASSTAGGQDQPQHF
TGCGCCAGCAGCACCGCAGGGGGTCAGGATCAGCCCCAGCATTTT
>.|TRBV7-9|.|TRBJ1-5
CASSSSLGHQPQHF
TGTGCCAGCAGCTCTTCCCTGGGACACCAGCCCCAGCATTTT
>.|TRBV3-1/TRBV3-2|.|TRBJ1-1
CASRFGGPNTEAFF
TGTGCCAGCAGATTCGGGGGACCGAACACTGAAGCTTTCTTT
>TRBD1|TRBV14|.|TRBJ1-1
CASSRTGLMNTEAFF
TGTGCCAGCAGCCGGACAGGGCTCATGAACACTGAAGCTTTCTTT
>.|TRBV9|.|TRBJ2-1
CASSVAETERDYNEQFF
TGTGCCAGCAGCGTAGCTGAGACTGAGAGAGACTACAATGAGCAGTTCTTC
>.|TRBV7-3|.|TRBJ2-7
CASSLLGQVGYEQYF
TGTGCCAGCAGCTTATTGGGGCAGGTGGGCTACGAGCAGTACTTC
>TRBD1|TRBV7-2|.|TRBJ2-2
CASSEGQGSVGELFF
TGTGCCAGCAGCGAGGGACAGGGGTCGGTCGGGGAGCTGTTTTTT
>.|TRBV6-5|.|TRBJ1-1
CASSTFGGDRTEAFF
TGTGCCAGCAGTACCTTTGGGGGGGATCGAACTGAAGCTTTCTTT
>TRBD1|TRBV2|.|TRBJ1-2
CASRRDRGSLDGYTF
TGTGCCAGCCGCCGGGACAGGGGGTCATTGGACGGCTACACCTTC
>.|TRBV6-5|once|TRBJ1-2
CASSYSTGYGYTF
TGTGCCAGCAGTTACTCGACAGGCTATGGCTACACCTTC
>.|TRBV5-8|.|TRBJ2-1
CASSLGTVYNEQFF
TGTGCCAGCAGCTTGGGGACAGTCTACAATGAGCAGTTCTTC
>.|TRBV27|few|TRBJ2-7
CASSPGGDYEQYF
TGTGCCAGCAGTCCGGGCGGGGACTACGAGCAGTACTTC
>TRBD1|TRBV7-2|few|TRBJ1-2
CASSLAGQTNYGYTF
TGTGCCAGCAGCTTAGCGGGACAGACTAACTATGGCTACACCTTC
>TRBD2|TRBV5-1|.|TRBJ2-5
CASSPGLEETQYF
TGCGCCAGCAGCCCGGGACTAGAGGAGACCCAGTACTTC
>TRBD2|TRBV5-6|.|TRBJ2-1
CASTLPGLVYNEQFF
TGTGCCAGCACGCTGCCGGGACTAGTCTACAATGAGCAGTTCTTC
>.|TRBV12-5|.|TRBJ1-2
CASALGTRANYGYTF
TGTGCTAGTGCCCTGGGGACAAGAGCTAACTATGGCTACACCTTC
>TRBD1|TRBV29-1|.|TRBJ1-2
CSGISGQGLPYTF
TGCAGCGGAATCTCGGGACAGGGACTCCCGTACACCTTC
>.|TRBV5-1|once|TRBJ2-2
CASSLSLADTGELFF
TGCGCCAGCAGCTTGAGTCTAGCCGACACCGGGGAGCTGTTTTTT
>TRBD2|TRBV11-1|once|TRBJ2-7
CASSLAGPGLAGSSYEQYF
TGTGCCAGCAGCTTAGCGGGGCCCGGACTAGCGGGGAGCTCCTACGAGCAGTACTTC
>TRBD1|TRBV30|.|TRBJ1-4
CAWTRTGVTEKLFF
TGTGCCTGGACCCGGACAGGGGTTACTGAAAAACTGTTTTTT
>TRBD1|TRBV23-1|.|TRBJ1-2
CASIPWTGYYGYTF
TGCGCCAGCATTCCATGGACAGGATACTATGGCTACACCTTC
>TRBD2|TRBV24-1|.|TRBJ2-5
CATSDPTGTSGDQETQYF
TGTGCCACCAGTGATCCCACCGGTACTAGCGGGGATCAAGAGACCCAGTACTTC
>.|TRBV30|.|TRBJ2-3
CAWGTSNF
TGTGCCTGGGGTACTAGCAATTTT
>.|TRBV19|.|TRBJ2-2
CASRLFTSGLTGELFF
TGTGCCAGTAGGCTTTTTACCTCGGGACTTACCGGGGAGCTGTTTTTT